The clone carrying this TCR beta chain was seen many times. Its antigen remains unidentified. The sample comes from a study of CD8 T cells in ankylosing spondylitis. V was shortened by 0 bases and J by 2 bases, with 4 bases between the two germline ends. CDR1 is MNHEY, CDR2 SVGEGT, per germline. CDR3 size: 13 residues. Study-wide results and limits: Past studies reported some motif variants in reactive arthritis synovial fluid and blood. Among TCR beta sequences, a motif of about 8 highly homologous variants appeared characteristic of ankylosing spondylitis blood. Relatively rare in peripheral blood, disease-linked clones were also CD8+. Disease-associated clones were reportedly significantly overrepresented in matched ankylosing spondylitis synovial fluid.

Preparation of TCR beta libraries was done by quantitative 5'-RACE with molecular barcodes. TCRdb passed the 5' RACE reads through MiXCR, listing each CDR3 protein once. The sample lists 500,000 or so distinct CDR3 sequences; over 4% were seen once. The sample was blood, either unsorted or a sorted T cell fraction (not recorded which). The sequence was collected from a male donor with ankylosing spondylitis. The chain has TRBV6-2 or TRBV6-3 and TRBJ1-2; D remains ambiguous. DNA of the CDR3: TGTGCCAGCAGTTACTCGGCAAACTATGGCTACACCTTC. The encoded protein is CASSYSANYGYTF.